This section outlines one T cell receptor (beta chain) sequence together with its context. The sample is drawn from a study of blood T cell repertoires in COVID-19. Study as a whole: Donors in the United States, Italy and Spain gave samples during acute or convalescent COVID-19. Sources were T cells, B-cell-depleted T cells, or PBMCs; the material itself was cDNA or gDNA.

In the original workflow: Reference gene primer amplification gave estimated nucleated cell counts. Using immunoSEQ multiplex PCR, the repertoire was profiled, and TCRdb retains in-frame clones only, with some absent. V, J and clone size are those of that table, while D and trimming were read from the DNA. Of 300,000 to 400,000 clones in the sample, roughly 84% were seen once. V lost 4 bases and J 7 bases, leaving 13 bases between the germline ends. The CDR3 runs 13 residues. The germline V gene encodes CDR1 MNHEY and CDR2 SMNVEV (reference sequence). The source of this sequence is a man over 45 with active or convalescent COVID-19. The chain combines TRBV27 with TRBJ1-2, with a tentative D call TRBD1 (6 bases). The sample comprised peripheral blood. This CDR3 reads CASSSRGGTGYTF. Here the CDR3 DNA reads TGTGCCAGCAGTTCTAGAGGGGGAACTGGCTACACCTTC.